The 17 T cell receptor beta chains below come from one sample, sequenced in a study of glioma-infiltrating T cells. TCR alpha and beta CDR3 regions were amplified from RNA using iRepertoire nested multiplex PCR. TCRdb processed the multiplex PCR reads anew with MiXCR; each CDR3 protein has one entry. The repertoire has 150,000 to 200,000 distinct CDR3 sequences, around 40% of them found once; the top ten carry around 5.3%. The sample taken for sequencing was glioma tissue, nonneoplastic brain tissue, or PBMCs (not recorded which). The receptors come from a human donor with low-grade glioma or glioblastoma, undergoing nonglioma brain surgery, or in good health (not recorded which).

The gene calls are TRBV20-1 and TRBJ1-5; unclear D gene. This CDR3 has 14 residues. Germline V lookup: CDR1 DFQATT, CDR2 SNEGSKA (reference sequence). V lost 6 bases and J lost 1, with 13 bases in between. CDR3 nucleotide sequence: TGCAGTGCGCTACAAGGGAAGAGCAATCAGCCCCAGCATTTT. Amino acid sequence: CSALQGKSNQPQHF.

In its sample, this clonotype was seen many times. This chain links TRBV6-1 with TRBJ2-1; D gene uncertain. Germline CDR1 reads MNHNS; CDR2 reads SASEGT. The CDR3 has 13 residues. V dropped 5 bases and J dropped 2 bases, with 7 bases sitting between them. CDR3 coding DNA: TGTGCCAGCAGTTTACGGACCTACAATGAGCAGTTCTTC. Amino acids: CASSLRTYNEQFF.

This rearrangement joins TRBV12-3 or TRBV12-4 to TRBJ2-1; TRBD2 aligns across 7 bases. CDR3 length: 12 residues. The trim removed 9 bases at V and 12 bases at J, leaving 11 bases unmatched. This chain's CDR3 is CARSPIAGRQFF. DNA for the CDR3: TGTGCCAGGAGTCCTATAGCGGGCCGGCAGTTCTTC.

This clonotype was counted at least ten times. The rearrangement joins TRBV24-1 to TRBJ1-1, with no clear D. V was pared by 10 bases and J by 2 bases, with 16 bases between. The CDR3 runs to 14 residues. CDR1 and CDR2 (germline): KGHDR, SFDVKD. The CDR3 DNA is TGTGCCACTCGAGTGGTGCGGGAAAACACTGAAGCTTTCTTT. This gives the protein CATRVVRENTEAFF.

In the case of this clonotype: Since a much larger clone is just one base distant, this may be a read error. The chain has TRBV20-1 and TRBJ2-3; possibly TRBD2 for D (6 bases). Germline V gives CDR1 DFQATT, CDR2 SNEGSKA (reference sequence). The CDR3 runs 13 residues. CDR3 coding DNA: TGCAATGCTTCTCTGACTAGAGGAGATACGCAGTATTTT. Translation gives CNASLTRGDTQYF.

As to this clonotype: A much larger clone is a single base away; this may be a read error. V gene TRBV30 combines with J gene TRBJ1-2; no definite D call. The CDR3 has 8 residues. Germline CDR1 GTSNPN, CDR2 SVGIG (reference sequence). Trimming pared 6 bases from V and 9 bases from J, leaving 5 bases between. The CDR3 spells CACLCYTF. In DNA form, the CDR3 reads TGTGCCTGCCTTTGCTACACCTTC.

As to this clonotype: A much larger clonotype is one base distant, so this may be a read error. V usage is TRBV2 and J usage is TRBJ2-1, with D perhaps matching TRBD2 (5 bases). The germline gives CDR1 SNHLY, CDR2 FYNNEI. The CDR3 length is 15 residues. The CDR3 bases are TGTGCCATCAGTGAAGAAATAGCGTCAGGTTATGAGCAGTTCTTC. As protein: CAISEEIASGYEQFF. The full variable domain, with the rest looked up from reference TRBV2 and TRBJ2-1, is EPEVTQTPSHQVTQMGQEVILRCVPISNHLYFYWYRQILGQKVEFLVSFYNNEISEKSEIFDDQFSVERPDGSNFTLKIRSTKLEDSAMYFCAISEEIASGYEQFFGPGTRLTVL.

Of note for this clonotype: An end of the junction does not agree with germline; a read error may underlie this. The chain couples TRBV28 to TRBJ2-1, with D perhaps matching TRBD1 (6 bases). The CDR3 consists of 13 residues. The germline V gene encodes CDR1 MDHEN and CDR2 SYDVKM. CDR3 sequence: CARSLLGANEELF. The CDR3 region has the DNA TGTGCCAGAAGTTTATTGGGGGCGAATGAGGAGTTATTC.

The count of this clonotype is one. No conserved phenylalanine or tryptophan is present at the end of the CDR3, so a read error is the likely explanation. V is TRBV10-3 and J is TRBJ1-1; maybe TRBD1 (5 bases). V was trimmed by 0 bases and J by 5 bases, leaving 13 bases between them. This CDR3 region has 15 residues. Germline V gene data show CDR1 as ENHRY and CDR2 as SYGVKD. CDR3 in amino acids: CAISESEGKGTEAFL. CDR3 nucleotides: TGTGCCATCAGTGAGTCTGAGGGGAAAGGGACTGAAGCTTTCCTT.

This clonotype was seen many times. This rearrangement joins TRBV12-3 or TRBV12-4 to TRBJ1-6; D is unresolved. V was shortened by 3 bases and J by 6 bases, with 12 bases between the two germline ends. This CDR3 comprises 15 residues. CDR3 in amino acids: CASSFSVRTNSPLHF. DNA for the CDR3: TGTGCCAGCAGTTTTTCGGTGAGGACTAATTCACCCCTCCACTTT.

V usage is TRBV24-1 and J usage is TRBJ2-3, with D unresolved. The CDR3 loop spans 13 amino acids. Germline V gene data show CDR1 as KGHDR and CDR2 as SFDVKD. The ends were cut back, 8 bases at V and 1 base at J, with 9 bases in the middle. DNA of the CDR3: TGTGCCACCAAGACTCCACGCACAGATACGCAGTATTTT. It codes for CATKTPRTDTQYF.

The rearrangement uses TRBV25-1 and TRBJ2-1, with D possibly matching TRBD2 (6 bases). V was cut by 2 bases and J by 5 bases, with 16 bases left in between. CDR1 and CDR2 from the germline V gene are MGHDK and SYGVNS. The CDR3 sequence is 16 residues long. The DNA of the CDR3 is TGTGCCAGCAGTGAACTGGGCGGGATAGGGGACAATGAGCAGTTCTTC. Translated: CASSELGGIGDNEQFF.

The gene calls are TRBV10-3 and TRBJ2-7; 8 bases are a match to TRBD1. In germline, CDR1 is ENHRY, CDR2 SYGVKD. CDR3 size: 15 residues. The V and J ends lost 4 bases and 1 base, in that order; junction bases with no gene match: 6. Written as DNA, the CDR3 is TGTGCCATCAGTGGGGAAGACAGGGGATCCTACGAGCAGTACTTC. Its translation: CAISGEDRGSYEQYF.

The chain is built from TRBV7-9 and TRBJ2-7; no clear D. There are 12 residues in the CDR3. V was shortened by 5 bases and J by 4 bases, with 9 bases between the two germline ends. Per the germline V gene, CDR1 is SEHNR and CDR2 is FQNEAQ (reference sequence). The CDR3, as DNA: TGTGCCAGCAGCACCTCTGGTTACGAGCAGTACTTC. Translating it yields CASSTSGYEQYF.

With respect to this clonotype: One base away lies a much larger clone, so this may be a sequencing read error. The V gene is TRBV6-1, the J gene TRBJ2-7; D might be TRBD1 or TRBD2, each matching 6 bases. Germline CDR1 reads MNHNS; CDR2 reads SASEGT. CDR3 length equals 16 residues. The V end lost 5 bases, the J end lost 3 bases, and 20 bases lay between the germline ends. This chain's CDR3 is CASSPQGAGLSYEQYF. CDR3 nucleotide sequence: TGTGCCAGCAGTCCACAGGGAGCGGGCCTAAGCTACGAGCAGTACTTC.

In regard to this clonotype: Sequence at one end of the junction differs from germline and may be a read error. The chain joins TRBV6-5 to TRBJ2-7, with TRBD2 matching 9 bases. CDR3 length: 16 residues. Germline V gene data show CDR1 as MNHEY and CDR2 as SVGAGI. The CDR3 DNA is TGTGCCAGCAGTTTGGCACTAGCGGGCCTGATCTACGAGCAGTACTTT. It translates to CASSLALAGLIYEQYF.

A note on this clonotype: A much larger clonotype is one base distant, so this may be a read error. The chain employs TRBV12-3 or TRBV12-4 and TRBJ2-7; D uncertain. The CDR3 has 11 amino acids. Trimming shortened V by 3 bases and J by 7 bases, and 7 bases separated the two germline ends. CDR3 residues: CASSLSVEQYF. The CDR3 DNA sequence: TGTGCCAGCAGTTTGAGTGTTGAGCAGTACTTC.